Following are 30 T cell receptor beta chains from one sample sequenced in a study of blood T cell repertoires in COVID-19. Sequencing used immunoSEQ multiplex PCR; TCRdb keeps in-frame clones, though not all of them. The sample yields under 400,000 clones, around 87% seen once. The source material was peripheral blood. Every receptor here comes from a man between 18 and 29 years old with active or convalescent COVID-19.

In nucleotides, the CDR3 is TGTGCCAGCAGCCCTACAGGGCTCGAGCAGTACTTC. Translated: CASSPTGLEQYF. This chain uses TRBV7-9 with TRBJ2-7, with D tentatively TRBD1 (6 bases). V lost 5 bases, J lost 6 bases, and 11 bases lay in between. Germline-derived CDR1 and CDR2 are SEHNR and FQNEAQ (reference sequence). The CDR3 consists of 12 residues.

This chain uses TRBV24-1 with TRBJ2-1; D is possibly TRBD1 (6 bases). CDR1 is KGHDR, CDR2 SFDVKD, per germline. The length of the CDR3 is 14 residues. V was pared by 9 bases and J by 2 bases, with 13 bases between. CDR3: CATETGTPYNEQFF. In nucleotides, the CDR3 is TGTGCCACCGAAACCGGGACACCCTACAATGAGCAGTTCTTC.

The rearrangement joins TRBV14 to TRBJ1-4, with 9 bases that match TRBD1. This CDR3 is built from 20 residues. V lost 2 bases and J lost 0; bases outside the gene matches: 13. The germline V gene encodes CDR1 SGHDN and CDR2 FVKESK. The CDR3 DNA reads TGTGCCAGCAGCCAAACCCGGGACAGGGCCCCCTTTGCAACTAATGAAAAACTGTTTTTT. It translates to CASSQTRDRAPFATNEKLFF.

The V and J genes are TRBV3-1 (or the pseudogene TRBV3-2) and TRBJ2-7, with D uncertain. The germline V gene has CDR1 LGHDT and CDR2 YNNKEL (reference sequence). V was shortened by 0 bases and J by 8 bases, with 8 bases between the two germline ends. The CDR3 contains 12 residues. CDR3 nucleotides: TGTGCCAGCAGCCAAGATACTATCCAGCAGTACTTC. This codes for CASSQDTIQQYF.

The chain joins TRBV11-2 to TRBJ1-2; TRBD1 might be the D (6 bases). CDR3 size: 15 residues. CDR1 and CDR2 (germline): SGHAT, FQNNGV. Trimming stripped 7 bases from V and 6 bases from J, with 21 bases between. CDR3 DNA: TGTGCCAGCACCAACGTGAGGGCAGGGGCTGATGGCTACACCTTC. This gives the protein CASTNVRAGADGYTF.

The chain links TRBV11-2 to TRBJ1-1; D remains ambiguous. This CDR3 has 14 amino acids. The germline V gene encodes CDR1 SGHAT and CDR2 FQNNGV. V was cut by 1 base and J by 0 bases, with 6 bases left in between. DNA for the CDR3: TGTGCCAGCAGCTTAGGAGGTATGAACACTGAAGCTTTCTTT. Its protein product is CASSLGGMNTEAFF.

The rearrangement links TRBV5-5 to TRBJ2-1; 7 nucleotides line up with TRBD1. The V gene end was trimmed by 1 base and the J gene end by 8 bases; junction bases not matched to a gene: 6. This CDR3 has 14 residues. Germline-derived CDR1 and CDR2 are SGHKS and YYEKEE (reference sequence). As DNA, the CDR3 is TGTGCCAGCAGCTTGAGACAGGGAAAGGATGAGCAGTTCTTC. Translating it yields CASSLRQGKDEQFF.

Of note for this clone: The missing conserved phenylalanine or tryptophan at the end of this CDR3 makes a read error likely. The rearrangement uses TRBV19 and TRBJ2-7; 7 bases are shared with TRBD1. Germline V gene lookup returns CDR1 LNHDA and CDR2 SQIVND (reference sequence). The CDR3 length is 13 residues. V lost 5 bases to trimming and J lost 4 bases; unmatched junction nucleotides: 5. CDR3: CASSVTGFYEQYL. As DNA, the CDR3 is TGTGCCAGTAGTGTGACAGGGTTTTACGAGCAGTACCTC.

A single count supports this clone. The rearrangement joins TRBV6-6 to TRBJ1-3; D call uncertain. Per germline, CDR1 MNHNY and CDR2 SVGAGI (reference sequence). The V gene lost 0 bases and the J gene lost 8 bases, with 8 bases spanning the gap. The CDR3 covers 13 residues. The DNA of the CDR3 is TGTGCCAGCAGTTACTCGCGGGGAGACACCATATATTTT. Amino acids: CASSYSRGDTIYF.

The chain combines TRBV5-6 with TRBJ2-3; D is unresolved. Germline-derived CDR1 and CDR2 are SGHDT and YYEEEE. The CDR3 covers 15 residues. V dropped 3 bases and J dropped 2 bases, with 13 bases sitting between them. This CDR3 reads CASSSIAEPTDTQYF. In DNA, the CDR3 is TGTGCCAGCAGCTCTATAGCAGAACCCACAGATACGCAGTATTTT.

The V and J genes are TRBV7-9 and TRBJ2-1; 7 nucleotides agree with TRBD1. Trimming cost V 1 base and J 4 bases; bases outside gene matches: 4. This CDR3 is built from 15 residues. The germline V gene encodes CDR1 SEHNR and CDR2 FQNEAQ (reference sequence). CDR3 sequence: CASSLGTGEYNEQFF. The CDR3 DNA sequence: TGTGCCAGCAGCTTAGGTACAGGGGAGTACAATGAGCAGTTCTTC. Filled out from reference TRBV7-9 and TRBJ2-1, the complete variable domain reads DTGVSQNPRHKITKRGQNVTFRCDPISEHNRLYWYRQTLGQGPEFLTYFQNEAQLEKSRLLSDRFSAERPKGSFSTLEIQRTEQGDSAMYLCASSLGTGEYNEQFFGPGTRLTVL.

CDR3 nucleotide sequence: TGTGCCAGCAGTTTATCTACTCCCGTTGGACAGGCTCGGGGCTACACCTTC. Translated: CASSLSTPVGQARGYTF. The gene calls are TRBV28 and TRBJ1-2; 7 nucleotides match TRBD1. Losses at the gene ends were 1 base for V and 8 bases for J; bases not matched to a gene: 16. This CDR3 has 17 amino acids. Germline-derived CDR1 and CDR2 are MDHEN and SYDVKM.

This chain uses TRBV28 with TRBJ1-3; 7 bases match TRBD1. V lost 6 bases and J lost 0; bases outside the gene matches: 5. The length of the CDR3 is 15 residues. Per the germline V gene, CDR1 is MDHEN and CDR2 is SYDVKM. CDR3 protein: CASSNTGASGNTIYF. The CDR3 nucleotides read TGTGCCAGCAGCAACACAGGGGCCTCTGGAAACACCATATATTTT.

In the case of this clone: The identical CDR3 is also encoded by other nucleotide sequences in the sample. The chain uses TRBV6-5 and TRBJ2-7, with 8 bases lining up with TRBD1. Germline CDR1 is MNHEY and CDR2 is SVGAGI. CDR3 size: 13 residues. V trimming: 5 bases; J trimming: 3 bases; junction bases outside the gene matches: 3. The CDR3 sequence: CASSRGQGYEQYF. The CDR3 coding sequence is TGTGCCAGCAGTCGCGGACAGGGCTACGAGCAGTACTTC.

CDR3 amino acids: CASSQDRAGGLDNEQFF. The DNA of the CDR3 is TGCGCCAGCAGCCAAGATAGAGCGGGAGGTTTAGATAATGAGCAGTTCTTC. V usage is TRBV4-3 and J usage is TRBJ2-1; 9 positions match TRBD2. The V and J ends lost 0 bases and 7 bases, in that order; junction bases with no gene match: 10. The CDR3 extends over 17 amino acids. Germline values: CDR1 LGHNA, CDR2 YSLEER.

The chain carries TRBV6-2 or TRBV6-3 and TRBJ2-1; 8 bases are a match to TRBD1. The CDR3 extends over 15 amino acids. In germline, CDR1 is MNHEY, CDR2 SVGEGT. Germline trimming cut 2 bases from V and 4 bases from J; bases unmatched to any gene: 4. The CDR3 DNA reads as TGTGCCAGCAGTTACGTACAGGGGGAATACAATGAGCAGTTCTTC. Its translation: CASSYVQGEYNEQFF.

The chain recombines TRBV4-3 with TRBJ2-1; 13 bases align to TRBD2. CDR1 LGHNA and CDR2 YSLEER come from the germline V gene. Losses at the gene ends were 3 bases for V and 2 bases for J; bases not matched to a gene: 4. The CDR3 sequence is 17 residues long. This chain's CDR3 is CASSQATSGRPYNEQFF. CDR3 bases: TGCGCCAGCAGCCAGGCGACTAGCGGGAGGCCCTACAATGAGCAGTTCTTC.

The chain employs TRBV14 and TRBJ2-1; D is undetermined. With 7 bases removed from V and 0 bases from J, the gap between germline ends came to 13 bases. The germline CDR1 and CDR2 sequences are SGHDN and FVKESK. CDR3 length: 15 residues. CDR3 sequence reads: CASTPSSSSYNEQFF. The CDR3 coding sequence is TGTGCCAGCACCCCCTCGAGTAGCTCCTACAATGAGCAGTTCTTC.

The genes are TRBV25-1 and TRBJ2-5, with D perhaps matching TRBD2 (6 bases). This CDR3 is 14 amino acids long. Trimming removed 3 bases at V and 4 bases at J, with 12 bases between. CDR1 and CDR2 (germline): MGHDK, SYGVNS. CDR3 loop: CASSEPGRGETQYF. CDR3 nucleotides: TGTGCCAGCAGTGAGCCCGGGCGGGGAGAGACCCAGTACTTC.

V and J are TRBV7-2 and TRBJ1-1, with D possibly TRBD1 on 5 matching bases. Germline CDR1 is SGHTA and CDR2 is FQGNSA. Trimming took 3 bases from V and 10 from J, leaving 21 bases between them. This CDR3 is 15 amino acids long. The CDR3 nucleotides read TGTGCCAGCAGCTTGGGAGCTCCAGGGTTCGGGGGAGCTTTCTTT. Translated: CASSLGAPGFGGAFF. The variable domain in full, completed from reference TRBV7-2 and TRBJ1-1, reads GAGVSQSPSNKVTEKGKDVELRCDPISGHTALYWYRQSLGQGLEFLIYFQGNSAPDKSGLPSDRFSAERTGGSVSTLTIQRTQQEDSAVYLCASSLGAPGFGGAFFGQGTRLTVV.

The J gene is TRBJ2-1, the V gene TRBV12-3 or TRBV12-4, with D possibly being TRBD1 (5 bases). The CDR3 covers 13 residues. Trimming left V 5 bases short and J 4 bases short, with 9 bases between. As DNA, the CDR3 is TGTGCCAGCAGTAACCGACAGTACAATGAGCAGTTCTTC. Its protein product is CASSNRQYNEQFF.

The CDR3: CASSLAGGGNQPQHF. CDR3 bases: TGTGCCAGCAGCTTAGCGGGGGGGGGCAATCAGCCCCAGCATTTT. This sequence joins TRBV11-2 and TRBJ1-5, with D perhaps TRBD1 (5 bases). V was clipped by 1 base and J by 2 bases, with 9 bases between them. Germline V gene lookup returns CDR1 SGHAT and CDR2 FQNNGV. The CDR3 consists of 15 residues.

This clone appeared once. V is TRBV6-6 and J is TRBJ1-4, with no clear D. Trimming removed 6 bases from V and 1 base from J, with 6 bases in between. There are 13 residues in the CDR3. Germline V CDR1 and CDR2: MNHNY, SVGAGI (reference sequence). CDR3 in DNA: TGTGCCAGCAGAGGAGGAACTAATGAAAAACTGTTTTTT. Protein sequence: CASRGGTNEKLFF.

The chain carries TRBV7-3 and TRBJ2-1, with unresolved D. V shed 2 bases and J shed 1 base, with 9 bases lying between them. This CDR3 spans 15 amino acids. The germline V gene encodes CDR1 SGHTA and CDR2 FQGTGA. The CDR3 is CASSLAAASYNEQFF. CDR3 bases: TGTGCCAGCAGCTTAGCGGCCGCTTCCTACAATGAGCAGTTCTTC.

The chain combines TRBV9 with TRBJ2-7; D remains ambiguous. V shed 0 bases and J shed 6 bases, with 13 bases lying between them. Germline CDR1 and CDR2: SGDLS and YYNGEE. The CDR3 consists of 14 residues. This CDR3 reads CASSVGPTTTEQYF. As DNA, the CDR3 is TGTGCCAGCAGCGTAGGCCCGACAACCACCGAGCAGTACTTC.

J is TRBJ2-1 and V is TRBV19; D call uncertain. Germline loops: CDR1 LNHDA, CDR2 SQIVND (reference sequence). The CDR3 runs 16 residues. With 4 bases removed from V and 2 bases from J, the gap between germline ends came to 15 bases. CDR3 DNA: TGTGCCAGTAGTACCAACCCCGGGTTTCCCTACAATGAGCAGTTCTTC. It is translated as CASSTNPGFPYNEQFF.

This chain joins TRBV4-1 and TRBJ1-6, with D perhaps TRBD1 (6 bases). V was clipped by 2 bases and J by 6 bases, with 11 bases between them. Germline V gene data show CDR1 as MGHRA and CDR2 as YSYEKL. There are 15 residues in the CDR3. The CDR3: CASSQLQGPNSPLHF. CDR3 sequence (DNA): TGCGCCAGCAGCCAATTGCAGGGGCCTAATTCACCCCTCCACTTT.

This clone was counted a single time. The chain combines TRBV5-6 with TRBJ2-1; 14 nucleotides match TRBD2. Germline V CDR1 and CDR2: SGHDT, YYEEEE. This CDR3 is 16 amino acids long. V trimming: 4 bases; J trimming: 7 bases; junction bases outside the gene matches: 7. CDR3 amino acids: CASSAGLAGVSNEQFF. In nucleotides, the CDR3 is TGTGCCAGCAGCGCGGGACTAGCGGGAGTCTCGAATGAGCAGTTCTTC.

The chain couples TRBV29-1 to TRBJ2-2; 8 bases map to TRBD1. Per the germline V gene, CDR1 is SQVTM and CDR2 is ANQGSEA. The CDR3 totals 12 residues. J was trimmed by 5 bases and V by 4 bases; bases with no gene match: 0. CDR3 coding DNA: TGCAGCGTTGGGACAGGGACCGGGGAGCTGTTTTTT. Its protein is CSVGTGTGELFF.

The rearrangement joins TRBV6-5 to TRBJ2-7; a weak D match, TRBD2 (6 bases). V shed 6 bases and J shed 0 bases, with 12 bases lying between them. The germline V gene has CDR1 MNHEY and CDR2 SVGAGI. This CDR3 is 14 amino acids long. The CDR3 protein is CASRKHGSSYEQYF. CDR3 coding DNA: TGTGCCAGCAGGAAACACGGGAGCTCCTACGAGCAGTACTTC.